This TCR beta chain was retrieved from a study of T-cell reconstitution after alpha-beta-depleted transplantation in children. General observations from the study: Reportedly, only several hundred clones from non-depleted graft cells drove alpha-beta T-cell counts at about two months. The authors attributed T-cell counts and diversity one year after transplant mostly to newly produced T cells.

This CDR3 has 15 residues. Germline CDR1 and CDR2: SEHNR and FQNEAQ (reference sequence). Trimming removed 3 bases from V and 5 bases from J; junction bases left unmatched: 2. Regarding this clonotype: Its antigen is unidentified.

TCRbeta library preparation incorporated unique molecular identifiers. TCRdb re-analysed the PCR reads in MiXCR, keeping a single row per CDR3 protein. The sample consists of approximately 800,000 distinct CDR3 sequences, 16% of them appearing once. This clonotype was obtained from a male patient between 10 and 17 years old who had a stem cell transplant for acute lymphoblastic leukemia, so the T cells may come from the graft donor. V usage is TRBV7-9 and J usage is TRBJ1-6; 9 nucleotides match TRBD1. Material: PBMCs, mostly from graft donor cells, obtained 360 days after TCRalphabeta/CD19-depleted stem cell transplant. The CDR3 DNA reads TGTGCCAGCAGCTTCGGACAGGGGAATAATTCACCCCTCCACTTT. Translation gives CASSFGQGNNSPLHF.